This T cell receptor (beta chain) was sequenced for a study of cytomegalovirus exposure and HLA in healthy donors. Notes on the study in general: A few CMV-associated chains proved CMV antigen-specific in vitro. The analysis excluded some indistinguishable V segments, including TRBV6-2 and TRBV6-3. Sequencing probably produced one cluster of sequence variants that were highly shared. It was reported that TCR beta sequences correctly inferred the HLA-A and HLA-B alleles for most subjects.

The CDR3 extends over 15 amino acids. V dropped 5 bases and J dropped 0 bases, with 14 bases sitting between them. In germline, CDR1 is SEHNR, CDR2 FQNEAQ (reference sequence). The study ran its PCR with 60 Vbeta and 13 Jbeta primers. Profiled with immunoSEQ multiplex PCR; TCRdb holds only in-frame clones, not every one. This repertoire shows 90,000 to 100,000 clones, around 77% found once; its top ten account for less than 8.5%. As regards this clone: Its matching antigen is unknown.

This clonotype was obtained from a female donor in good health and CMV-seronegative. Sequencing used PBMCs. The chain employs TRBV7-9 and TRBJ2-7; D perhaps matches TRBD1 (5 bases). The CDR3, as DNA: TGTGCCAGCAGCCCTAAGTGGGGCCGCTCCTACGAGCAGTACTTC. This sequence encodes CASSPKWGRSYEQYF.